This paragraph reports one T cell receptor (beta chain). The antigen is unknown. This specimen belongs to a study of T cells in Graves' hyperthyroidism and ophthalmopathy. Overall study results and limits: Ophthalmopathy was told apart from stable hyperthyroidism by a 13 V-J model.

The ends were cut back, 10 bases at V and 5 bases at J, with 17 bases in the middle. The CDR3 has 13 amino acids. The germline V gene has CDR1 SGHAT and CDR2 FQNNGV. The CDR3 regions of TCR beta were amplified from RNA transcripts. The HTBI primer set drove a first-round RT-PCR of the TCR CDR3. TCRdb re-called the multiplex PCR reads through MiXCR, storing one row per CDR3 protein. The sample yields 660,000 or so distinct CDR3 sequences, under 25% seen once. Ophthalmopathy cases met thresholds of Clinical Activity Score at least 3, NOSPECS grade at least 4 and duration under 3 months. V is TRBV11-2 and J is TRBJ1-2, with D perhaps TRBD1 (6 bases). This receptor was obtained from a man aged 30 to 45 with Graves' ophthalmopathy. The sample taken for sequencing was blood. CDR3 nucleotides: TGTGCCACTATGAAGGGGGGCGCGTATGGCTACACCTTC. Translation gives CATMKGGAYGYTF.